This TCR beta chain was sequenced for a study of blood T cell repertoires in COVID-19. Original processing notes: Scientists estimated how many nucleated cells there were by amplifying reference gene primers. The data were produced by immunoSEQ multiplex PCR, yet TCRdb's version contains in-frame clones alone and is incomplete. V, J and clone size are those of that table, while D and trimming were read from the DNA. The sample records fewer than 200,000 clones, approximately 87% being singletons. Germline values: CDR1 MNHEY, CDR2 SVGEGT. The trim removed 2 bases at V and 2 bases at J, leaving 6 bases unmatched. The CDR3 totals 17 residues.

The receptor's source is a woman between 45 and 65 years old who had recovered from COVID-19. The sequenced sample was PBMCs or T cells enriched from blood (not recorded which). The rearrangement joins TRBV6-2 or TRBV6-3 to TRBJ2-5; 12 positions agree with TRBD2. CDR3: CASSYGLAGGSQETQYF. CDR3 DNA: TGTGCCAGCAGTTACGGCCTAGCGGGAGGGTCACAAGAGACCCAGTACTTC.